The 11 T cell receptor beta chains below were found in one sample sequenced in a study of blood T cell repertoires in COVID-19. The method was immunoSEQ multiplex PCR; TCRdb's version includes in-frame clones alone and lacks a portion of them. Of 180,000 or so clones in the sample, approximately 85% were seen once. The sample was peripheral blood. These TCRs come from a woman at least 80 years old with acute or convalescent COVID-19.

The CDR3 spells CASSARDTRSNQPQHF. The CDR3, as DNA: TGTGCCAGCAGTGCCCGGGACACTCGGAGCAATCAGCCCCAGCATTTT. The chain couples TRBV6-1 to TRBJ1-5; possible D gene TRBD1, 6 bases. Germline loops: CDR1 MNHNS, CDR2 SASEGT. CDR3 length equals 16 residues. Trimming left V 4 bases short and J 1 base short, with 14 bases between.

This chain connects TRBV10-1 to TRBJ2-3; tentative D call: TRBD2 (5 bases). V gave up 3 bases and J gave up 3 bases, with 13 bases separating them. The V gene's germline CDR1 is WNHNN and CDR2 SYGVQD (reference sequence). The CDR3 contains 15 residues. CDR3 DNA: TGCGCCAGCAGTGATAGCGCTCTAAGAACAGATACGCAGTATTTT. It is translated as CASSDSALRTDTQYF.

The chain recombines TRBV5-4 with TRBJ2-7, with D hard to call. Germline V gene sequence: CDR1 SGHNT, CDR2 YYREEE (reference sequence). Trimming left V 4 bases short and J 6 bases short, with 11 bases between. This CDR3 has 12 amino acids. For the CDR3, the DNA is TGTGCCAGCAGCCACCCCTCCGGCGAGCAGTACTTC. Its translation is CASSHPSGEQYF.

Comments on this clone: At one end, the junction sequence differs from germline, possibly due to a read error. The genes are TRBV6-2 or TRBV6-3 and TRBJ2-7; no definite D call. CDR1 and CDR2 from the germline V gene are MNHEY and SVGEGT. This CDR3 is 11 amino acids long. This chain's CDR3 is CASSMSSEQYF. The CDR3 DNA reads TGTGCCAGCAGTATGTCCTCCGAGCAGTACTTC.

The V and J genes are TRBV19 and TRBJ1-1; D remains ambiguous. The CDR3 is made up of 12 amino acids. The germline V gene has CDR1 LNHDA and CDR2 SQIVND (reference sequence). With 3 bases removed from V and 4 bases from J, the gap between germline ends came to 6 bases. CDR3 protein: CASSMYRTEAFF. The CDR3 DNA sequence: TGTGCCAGTAGTATGTATCGCACTGAAGCTTTCTTT.

This chain uses TRBV5-4 with TRBJ2-1; 13 nucleotides agree with TRBD2. CDR3 size: 15 residues. V shed 3 bases, J shed 7 bases, and the junction held 4 bases outside the gene matches. From germline, CDR1 is SGHNT and CDR2 YYREEE (reference sequence). The DNA of the CDR3 is TGTGCCAGCAGCTGGAGGACTAGCGGGAGTAATGAGCAGTTCTTC. As protein: CASSWRTSGSNEQFF. The full variable domain, its missing parts supplied by reference TRBV5-4 and TRBJ2-1, is ETGVTQSPTHLIKTRGQQVTLRCSSQSGHNTVSWYQQALGQGPQFIFQYYREEENGRGNFPPRFSGLQFPNYSSELNVNALELDDSALYLCASSWRTSGSNEQFFGPGTRLTVL.

This clone came up once. J is TRBJ1-3 and V is TRBV6-6, with 10 bases matching TRBD1. The CDR3 contains 15 residues. V gave up 5 bases and J gave up 4 bases; unmatched junction bases: 5. Germline V gives CDR1 MNHNY, CDR2 SVGAGI (reference sequence). The DNA for the CDR3 is TGTGCCAGCAGTCGACAGGGGGCCGAGGGAAACACCATATATTTT. Amino acids: CASSRQGAEGNTIYF.

For the CDR3, the DNA is TGCGCCAGCAGCCCCGGACAGCTACCCGAGCAGTACTTC. It yields the protein CASSPGQLPEQYF. This chain uses TRBV5-1 with TRBJ2-7; maybe TRBD1 (6 bases). CDR3 length: 13 amino acids. Germline V gene sequence: CDR1 SGHRS, CDR2 YFSETQ. V lost 4 bases to trimming and J lost 6 bases, with 14 bases between them.

The genes are TRBV29-1 and TRBJ1-4, with D perhaps TRBD1 (6 bases). Looked up from germline, CDR1 is SQVTM and CDR2 is ANQGSEA. The length of the CDR3 is 12 residues. V was pared by 7 bases and J by 7 bases, with 13 bases between. The DNA for the CDR3 is TGCAGCGCCGGCCGGGACATTGAAAAACTGTTTTTT. It translates to CSAGRDIEKLFF. The full variable domain, completed using reference TRBV29-1 and TRBJ1-4, is SAVISQKPSRDICQRGTSLTIQCQVDSQVTMMFWYRQQPGQSLTLIATANQGSEATYESGFVIDKFPISRPNLTFSTLTVSNMSPEDSSIYLCSAGRDIEKLFFGSGTQLSVL.

This rearrangement joins TRBV2 to TRBJ2-2; 11 bases are shared with TRBD2. After removal of 7 bases from V and 4 bases from J, the junction contained 8 bases not matched to a gene. Germline loops: CDR1 SNHLY, CDR2 FYNNEI. CDR3 size: 16 residues. The CDR3 nucleotides read TGTGCCAGCAAACTAGCGGGGGCCCTGGGCACCGGGGAGCTGTTTTTT. This codes for CASKLAGALGTGELFF.

The genes are TRBV25-1 and TRBJ1-3; tentatively, D is TRBD1 (5 bases). CDR3 size: 14 residues. Trimming shortened V by 2 bases and J by 4 bases, and 9 bases separated the two germline ends. The germline CDR1 and CDR2 sequences are MGHDK and SYGVNS. The CDR3 protein is CASSEAGPGNTIYF. The CDR3 nucleotides read TGTGCCAGCAGTGAAGCAGGGCCCGGAAACACCATATATTTT.